The next 17 T cell receptor beta chains were all read from a single sample in a study of regulatory T cells in long-lasting Graves disease. Arm-PCR of CDR3 regions and iRepertoire HTBI primers were the basis on which TCR beta libraries were built. TCRdb fed the multiplex PCR reads into MiXCR, producing one record per CDR3 protein. Of 510,000 or so distinct CDR3 sequences in the sample, 12% are singletons; the top ten hold roughly 8.9%. Time point given: newly diagnosed GD, antithyroid drugs for less than 3 months. TCR sequences were obtained from RNA taken from PBMCs. These same data were also listed under a study on T cells in Graves' hyperthyroidism and ophthalmopathy.

The specimen comprised peripheral blood mononuclear cells (PBMCs), sampled at new diagnosis, from a patient treated with antithyroid drugs. The receptors shown here come from a woman under 40 with Graves disease.

This clonotype was seen many times. The CDR3 is CATTPGTTSTDTQYF. CDR3 DNA sequence: TGCGCCACCACCCCCGGGACAACTAGCACAGATACGCAGTATTTT. This rearrangement joins TRBV5-1 to TRBJ2-3, with TRBD1 as a possible D gene (6 bases). The ends were cut back, 9 bases at V and 0 bases at J, with 17 bases in the middle. The germline V gene has CDR1 SGHRS and CDR2 YFSETQ. The CDR3 extends over 15 amino acids. The full variable domain, its missing parts supplied by reference TRBV5-1 and TRBJ2-3, is KAGVTQTPRYLIKTRGQQVTLSCSPISGHRSVSWYQQTPGQGLQFLFEYFSETQRNKGNFPGRFSGRQFSNSRSEMNVSTLELGDSALYLCATTPGTTSTDTQYFGPGTRLTVL.

This clonotype was counted at least ten times. The chain has TRBV25-1 and TRBJ2-2; no firm D call. V dropped 7 bases and J dropped 3 bases, with 12 bases sitting between them. The CDR3 sequence is 14 residues long. The germline V gene encodes CDR1 MGHDK and CDR2 SYGVNS. The CDR3 spells CASTQGEYTGELFF. The CDR3 DNA follows: TGTGCCAGCACCCAAGGCGAGTACACCGGGGAGCTGTTTTTT.

In its sample, this clonotype was seen a few times. CDR3 DNA: TGTGCCAGCAGCCAAGCCGGGACAGGGAGTAACTATGGCTACACCTTC. Translating gives CASSQAGTGSNYGYTF. The chain joins TRBV4-2 to TRBJ1-2; 9 bases map to TRBD1. The V gene's germline CDR1 is LGHNA and CDR2 YNFKEQ. J lost 1 base, V lost 1 base, and 4 bases had no gene match. The CDR3 covers 16 residues.

Ten or more counts support this clonotype. V gene TRBV29-1 combines with J gene TRBJ2-3; D not resolved. The CDR3 consists of 16 residues. Germline CDR1 reads SQVTM; CDR2 reads ANQGSEA. The V gene lost 1 base and the J gene lost 0 bases, with 14 bases spanning the gap. CDR3 residues: CSVEATGFSSTDTQYF. The CDR3 bases are TGCAGCGTTGAAGCAACGGGTTTCTCTAGCACAGATACGCAGTATTTT.

Many counts were recorded for this clonotype. V is TRBV29-1 and J is TRBJ2-1, with 13 nucleotides matching TRBD2. J lost 6 bases, V lost 3 bases, and 8 bases had no gene match. Germline CDR1 SQVTM, CDR2 ANQGSEA. CDR3 size: 16 residues. The CDR3 region is CSVERLAGGGGNEQFF. The DNA of the CDR3 is TGCAGCGTTGAGAGACTAGCGGGAGGTGGGGGCAATGAGCAGTTCTTC.

J is TRBJ2-7 and V is TRBV7-2; D may be TRBD2 (6 bases). V was cut by 1 base and J by 3 bases, with 22 bases left in between. The CDR3 has 18 amino acids. The germline gives CDR1 SGHTA, CDR2 FQGNSA. The CDR3 DNA sequence: TGTGCCAGCAGCTTAGACTTTCGGGACTCCTCCGCCTTCTACGAGCAGTACTTC. Its protein product is CASSLDFRDSSAFYEQYF.

This clonotype came up many times. V is TRBV24-1 and J is TRBJ2-1; D gene uncertain. Germline V gives CDR1 KGHDR, CDR2 SFDVKD. The CDR3 extends over 17 amino acids. The V gene lost 4 bases and the J gene lost 6 bases, with 21 bases spanning the gap. This chain's CDR3 is CATSDRVGSSLVNEQFF. The CDR3 region has the DNA TGTGCCACCAGTGACCGAGTGGGTAGCTCGTTGGTCAATGAGCAGTTCTTC.

At least ten counts were recorded for this clonotype. The V call is TRBV10-3, the J call TRBJ1-1; a weak D match, TRBD1 (6 bases). The CDR3 consists of 13 residues. V was clipped by 9 bases and J by 3 bases, with 14 bases between them. CDR1 is ENHRY and CDR2 is SYGVKD in the germline V gene. The CDR3 nucleotides are TGTGCCATAGGACAGCACCTGGACACTGAAGCTTTCTTT. It translates to CAIGQHLDTEAFF.

This clonotype has just a few counts. This chain connects TRBV20-1 to TRBJ1-1; perhaps TRBD1 as D (5 bases). Germline values: CDR1 DFQATT, CDR2 SNEGSKA (reference sequence). V lost 5 bases to trimming and J lost 4 bases, with 14 bases between them. The CDR3 runs 13 residues. The CDR3 bases are TGCAGTGCTCCTGCGGGGGGACGCACTGAAGCTTTCTTT. Translating it yields CSAPAGGRTEAFF.

This rearrangement joins TRBV24-1 to TRBJ2-3, with TRBD1 matching 8 bases. This CDR3 has 15 amino acids. CDR1 KGHDR and CDR2 SFDVKD come from the germline V gene. V dropped 5 bases and J dropped 0; count of bases not matched to a gene: 3. The CDR3 reads CATSGTGSSTDTQYF. The CDR3, as DNA: TGTGCCACCAGTGGGACAGGGTCTAGCACAGATACGCAGTATTTT.

The sample holds many counts of this clonotype. The chain recombines TRBV20-1 with TRBJ2-5; tentatively, D is TRBD2 (6 bases). Germline lookup yields CDR1 DFQATT and CDR2 SNEGSKA (reference sequence). The ends were cut back, 6 bases at V and 2 bases at J, with 16 bases in the middle. CDR3 length: 14 amino acids. The CDR3 DNA sequence: TGCAGTGCCCAACCGGGGAGCGGGCAAGAGACCCAGTACTTC. Translation gives CSAQPGSGQETQYF.

This chain connects TRBV3-1 to TRBJ2-1, with TRBD2 as a possible D gene (6 bases). This CDR3 region has 14 residues. Per the germline V gene, CDR1 is LGHDT and CDR2 is YNNKEL (reference sequence). V lost 0 bases and J 6 bases, leaving 9 bases between the germline ends. The CDR3 DNA is TGTGCCAGCAGCCAAGATTGGCGGGGCAATGAGCAGTTCTTC. This gives the protein CASSQDWRGNEQFF.

This clonotype was observed a few times. This chain uses TRBV10-3 with TRBJ1-6, with D tentatively TRBD1 (5 bases). The CDR3 is made up of 14 amino acids. The germline gives CDR1 ENHRY, CDR2 SYGVKD. Trimming took 6 bases from V and 7 from J, leaving 13 bases between them. CDR3 sequence: CAIRPEGMNSPLHF. CDR3 nucleotides: TGTGCCATCAGACCGGAGGGGATGAATTCACCCCTCCACTTT.

In the case of this clonotype: This sequence may be a read error, since a much larger clone differs from it by one base. The chain combines TRBV6-2 or TRBV6-3 with TRBJ1-4; 8 bases are a match to TRBD1. In germline, CDR1 is MNHEY, CDR2 SVGEGT. This CDR3 has 15 residues. CDR3 coding DNA: TGTGCCAGCGGTTACACGGGGACAGGAGGGGAAAAACTGTTTTTT. Translating it yields CASGYTGTGGEKLFF.

In this sample, this clonotype turned up many times. The CDR3 reads CAASVVLRGQETQYF. The CDR3 nucleotides are TGTGCCGCCAGCGTGGTGTTAAGAGGGCAAGAGACCCAGTACTTC. J is TRBJ2-5 and V is TRBV28; D is perhaps TRBD2 (5 bases). Germline loops: CDR1 MDHEN, CDR2 SYDVKM. CDR3 size: 15 residues. V lost 11 bases to trimming and J lost 2 bases, with 21 bases between them. Variable domain in full (rest from reference TRBV28 and TRBJ2-5): DVKVTQSSRYLVKRTGEKVFLECVQDMDHENMFWYRQDPGLGLRLIYFSYDVKMKEKGDIPEGYSVSREKKERFSLILESASTNQTSMYLCAASVVLRGQETQYFGPGTRLLVL.

This clonotype was found a few times. One junction end does not reproduce the germline sequence, and a read error may be involved. V gene TRBV5-5 combines with J gene TRBJ2-1; tentatively, D is TRBD1 or TRBD2 (5 bases each). The CDR3 has 15 residues. Germline assignment: CDR1 SGHKS and CDR2 YYEKEE (reference sequence). The CDR3 region has the DNA TGTGCCAGCAGCTTTTTTCGGGACCCCGTAAGGGGAAGACTCTTC. It encodes CASSFFRDPVRGRLF.

This clonotype was observed at least ten times. V and J are TRBV7-3 and TRBJ2-1, with D possibly TRBD2 on 7 matching bases. The germline gives CDR1 SGHTA, CDR2 FQGTGA. Trimming removed 5 bases at V and 4 bases at J, with 12 bases between. The CDR3 consists of 14 residues. The CDR3 DNA reads as TGTGCCAGCAGCCTCGGGGGGCGTTACAATGAGCAGTTCTTC. Its protein is CASSLGGRYNEQFF.